Listed here are 14 T cell receptor beta chains from one sample, sequenced in a study of T cells after yellow fever vaccination. One entry per CDR3 protein results from TCRdb running MiXCR on the 5' RACE reads. The table shows 170,000 or so distinct CDR3 sequences, with 5.5% to 7.5% occurring only once. The sample here was CD4+ T cells sorted from PBMCs, taken on the day of the first yellow fever vaccination. The receptors were sampled from a man aged 18 to 29 who received the YFV17D yellow fever vaccine.

This clonotype has at least ten counts. The chain's CDR3 is CASRFSGQYLPLHF. The CDR3, as DNA: TGTGCCAGCAGATTTTCCGGACAGTACTTACCCCTCCACTTT. The chain employs TRBV28 and TRBJ1-6, with a tentative D call TRBD1 (6 bases). Between the trimmed V and J ends, which lost 6 bases and 12 bases, there was a span of 18 bases. Germline values: CDR1 MDHEN, CDR2 SYDVKM. CDR3 size: 14 residues. Drawing the rest from reference TRBV28 and TRBJ1-6, the complete variable domain is DVKVTQSSRYLVKRTGEKVFLECVQDMDHENMFWYRQDPGLGLRLIYFSYDVKMKEKGDIPEGYSVSREKKERFSLILESASTNQTSMYLCASRFSGQYLPLHFGNGTRLTVT.

CDR3 sequence reads: CASSQWDSPSYGYTF. The DNA for the CDR3 is TGTGCCAGCAGCCAATGGGACAGCCCCTCCTATGGCTACACCTTC. The chain recombines TRBV3-1 with TRBJ1-2, with TRBD1 identical over 7 bases. The CDR3 totals 15 residues. The V segment lost 2 bases and the J segment 4 bases; nucleotides outside the gene matches: 7. Germline lookup yields CDR1 LGHDT and CDR2 YNNKEL (reference sequence).

Only a few counts were recorded for this clonotype. The chain combines TRBV6-5 with TRBJ2-5, with TRBD1 matching over 10 bases. With 4 bases clipped from V and 5 bases from J, the junction kept 10 bases outside the gene matches. Germline CDR1 MNHEY, CDR2 SVGAGI. This CDR3 region has 16 residues. CDR3: CASSSSDRGITETQYF. CDR3 DNA: TGTGCCAGCAGTTCGTCGGACAGGGGGATAACGGAGACCCAGTACTTC.

Only a few counts were recorded for this clonotype. The chain has TRBV6-2 or TRBV6-3 and TRBJ2-5; the match to TRBD2 covers 13 bases. J was trimmed by 4 bases and V by 5 bases; bases with no gene match: 7. The germline V gene has CDR1 MNHEY and CDR2 SVGEGT. The CDR3 has 16 residues. The CDR3 spells CASSHRLAGGRETQYF. DNA for the CDR3: TGTGCCAGCAGTCACAGACTAGCGGGGGGTCGAGAGACCCAGTACTTC.

This clonotype was recorded at least ten times. CDR3 amino acids: CSVGQGKGEKLFF. The CDR3 bases are TGCAGCGTTGGGCAGGGGAAGGGTGAAAAACTGTTTTTT. The rearrangement joins TRBV29-1 to TRBJ1-4; D perhaps matches TRBD1 (6 bases). CDR1 SQVTM and CDR2 ANQGSEA come from the germline V gene. V lost 4 bases, J lost 7 bases, and 13 bases lay in between. CDR3 size: 13 residues.

This clonotype was observed many times. The DNA for the CDR3 is TGTGCCAGCAGCTTGCGTCCAGGAGCCTACAATGAGCAGTTCTTC. Residues: CASSLRPGAYNEQFF. The V gene is TRBV5-6, the J gene TRBJ2-1; D not certain. V dropped 1 base and J dropped 2 bases, with 10 bases sitting between them. The CDR3 is 15 residues long. CDR1 SGHDT and CDR2 YYEEEE come from the germline V gene.

The chain has TRBV20-1 and TRBJ1-5; D may be TRBD1 (5 bases). The CDR3 loop spans 15 amino acids. Germline V gene data show CDR1 as DFQATT and CDR2 as SNEGSKA (reference sequence). The ends were cut back, 3 bases at V and 4 bases at J, with 16 bases in the middle. The CDR3 nucleotides are TGCAGTGCTAGGCAGAGGGGTCAAAGGAATCAGCCCCAGCATTTT. The encoded protein is CSARQRGQRNQPQHF.

This clonotype was seen ten or more times. The gene calls are TRBV7-9 and TRBJ1-1; no firm D call. Germline lookup yields CDR1 SEHNR and CDR2 FQNEAQ (reference sequence). Trimming removed 1 base at V and 1 base at J, with 1 base between. The CDR3 length is 12 residues. The chain's CDR3 is CASSLENTEAFF. The CDR3 nucleotides are TGTGCCAGCAGCTTAGAGAACACTGAAGCTTTCTTT.

This clonotype was observed many times. The rearrangement joins TRBV4-3 to TRBJ2-7; TRBD2 might be the D (6 bases). Germline values: CDR1 LGHNA, CDR2 YSLEER. V was pared by 5 bases and J by 0 bases, with 23 bases between. The CDR3 runs to 18 residues. The CDR3 DNA follows: TGCGCCAGCAGCGAAGTTTTTCCTTTTAGCGGTTCCTCCTACGAGCAGTACTTC. Translated: CASSEVFPFSGSSYEQYF.

There are many counts of this clonotype. V usage is TRBV7-2 and J usage is TRBJ2-1, with D perhaps matching TRBD2 (7 bases). The CDR3 spans 15 residues. Trimming took off 5 bases at V and 4 bases at J, with 15 bases between the two ends. The V gene's germline CDR1 is SGHTA and CDR2 FQGNSA. The CDR3 protein is CASSRGGGKYNEQFF. The CDR3 nucleotides read TGTGCCAGCAGCCGCGGGGGCGGGAAATACAATGAGCAGTTCTTC.

The gene calls are TRBV7-2 and TRBJ1-3, with TRBD1 as a possible D gene (5 bases). V was clipped by 7 bases and J by 0 bases, with 13 bases between them. This CDR3 region has 15 residues. CDR1 SGHTA and CDR2 FQGNSA come from the germline V gene. The CDR3 bases are TGTGCCAGCACCGCTGGGGCCAGCTCTGGAAACACCATATATTTT. Translating it yields CASTAGASSGNTIYF.

The sample holds many counts of this clonotype. The rearrangement uses TRBV5-1 and TRBJ1-4, with 9 bases lining up with TRBD1. V lost 4 bases to trimming and J lost 0 bases; unmatched junction nucleotides: 1. Germline CDR1 SGHRS, CDR2 YFSETQ. The CDR3 runs to 15 residues. The CDR3 here is CASSRDRATNEKLFF. CDR3 coding DNA: TGCGCCAGCAGCCGGGACAGGGCAACTAATGAAAAACTGTTTTTT.

The genes are TRBV7-9 and TRBJ1-6, with TRBD1 matching over 7 bases. The germline V gene encodes CDR1 SEHNR and CDR2 FQNEAQ (reference sequence). There are 17 residues in the CDR3. J gave up 2 bases and V 5 bases, and 9 bases lay outside the gene matches. In DNA form, the CDR3 reads TGTGCCAGCAGCCTAAGCTCCGGGACAGCCTATAATTCACCCCTCCACTTT. It codes for CASSLSSGTAYNSPLHF.

This clonotype was observed many times. The J gene is TRBJ1-5, the V gene TRBV20-1; 11 bases align to TRBD1. With 5 bases clipped from V and 7 bases from J, the junction kept 4 bases outside the gene matches. Germline values: CDR1 DFQATT, CDR2 SNEGSKA (reference sequence). This CDR3 is 13 amino acids long. The CDR3 sequence: CSAYGTGGQPQHF. The DNA of the CDR3 is TGCAGTGCTTACGGGACAGGGGGGCAGCCCCAGCATTTT.